The clone carrying this TCR beta chain was seen repeatedly, ten times or more. The antigen is unknown. The library protocol tagged individual cDNA molecules with unique molecular identifiers. One entry per CDR3 protein results from TCRdb running MiXCR on the 5' RACE reads. The profile shows approximately 56,000 distinct CDR3 sequences, 9% to 9.5% of them singletons. The data were taken from a study of early T cells in non-severe SARS-CoV-2 infection. Study details: Chains stayed unpaired after sequencing of bulk RNA from unsorted whole blood.

Study outcomes and limitations: Matching results from VDJdb favored anti-spike CD8 responses, leaving private and CD4 specificities undetected.

This CDR3 has 16 residues. Looked up from germline, CDR1 is SGHDT and CDR2 is YYEEEE. With V trimmed by 5 bases and J by 4 bases, 12 bases remained unmatched. Sequenced: whole blood. The origin of this receptor is an adult who was a healthcare worker with PCR-confirmed SARS-CoV-2 infection or an uninfected control (not recorded which). V and J are TRBV5-6 and TRBJ1-2, with TRBD1 matching over 9 bases. CDR3 region: CASSTGTGSFSYGYTF. The CDR3 DNA reads TGTGCCAGCAGTACCGGGACAGGGTCTTTCAGCTATGGCTACACCTTC.